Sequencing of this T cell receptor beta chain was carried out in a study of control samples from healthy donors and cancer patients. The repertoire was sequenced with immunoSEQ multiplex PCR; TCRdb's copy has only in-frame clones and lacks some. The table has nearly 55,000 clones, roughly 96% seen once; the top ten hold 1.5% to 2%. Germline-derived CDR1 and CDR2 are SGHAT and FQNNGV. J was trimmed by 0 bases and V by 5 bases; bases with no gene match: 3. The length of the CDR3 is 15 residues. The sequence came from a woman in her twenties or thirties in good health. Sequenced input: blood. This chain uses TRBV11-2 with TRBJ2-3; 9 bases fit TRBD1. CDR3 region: CASSVGTGSTDTQYF. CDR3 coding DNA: TGTGCCAGCAGCGTTGGGACAGGGAGCACAGATACGCAGTATTTT.